Shown below are 16 T cell receptor beta chains from a single sample sequenced in a study of Ad26.COV2.S vaccination and SARS-CoV-2 variants. Treatment denoted: 15 to 20 received Ad26.COV2.S at low or high dose, single or two shots; roughly 5 received placebo; per-sample allocation not given. The investigators took samples on day 63 after the first vaccine or placebo injection. Some clones are missing from TCRdb's copy, which holds only in-frame ones; the method was immunoSEQ multiplex PCR. The table records around 320,000 clones, about nine tenths of them present only once. The sequenced sample was peripheral blood, obtained in a trial of Ad26.COV2.S vaccine versus placebo. These TCRs come from a person between 18 and 59 years old who received the Ad26.COV2.S COVID-19 vaccine or a placebo.

The chain employs TRBV9 and TRBJ1-2; D may be TRBD1 (6 bases). The CDR3 loop spans 19 amino acids. V shed 0 bases and J shed 5 bases, with 26 bases lying between them. Germline CDR1 and CDR2: SGDLS and YYNGEE. The CDR3 loop reads CASSVAERDNSRSPYGYTF. In DNA form, the CDR3 reads TGTGCCAGCAGCGTAGCGGAGCGGGACAACTCTAGGTCCCCATATGGCTACACCTTC.

The V gene is TRBV6-1, the J gene TRBJ2-1, with TRBD2 matching over 9 bases. The germline gives CDR1 MNHNS, CDR2 SASEGT. This CDR3 has 18 residues. Germline trimming cut 2 bases from V and 3 bases from J; bases unmatched to any gene: 11. CDR3 amino acids: CASSERGGGAGFYNEQFF. The CDR3 bases are TGTGCCAGCAGTGAAAGAGGCGGGGGGGCCGGATTCTACAATGAGCAGTTCTTC.

A word on this clone: This same CDR3 is encoded by further DNA sequences in the sample. The chain recombines TRBV5-1 with TRBJ1-1; weak D call: TRBD1 (6 bases). Germline CDR1 reads SGHRS; CDR2 reads YFSETQ. The CDR3 spans 14 residues. V dropped 2 bases and J dropped 1 base, with 9 bases sitting between them. In nucleotides, the CDR3 is TGCGCCAGCAGCTTACAGGGAGCGAACACTGAAGCTTTCTTT. Translation: CASSLQGANTEAFF.

Only one count was recorded for this clone. This sequence joins TRBV4-3 and TRBJ1-4; D is uncertain. Germline V gene sequence: CDR1 LGHNA, CDR2 YSLEER. This CDR3 is built from 15 residues. V lost 5 bases and J 0 bases, leaving 10 bases between the germline ends. CDR3 sequence: CASSEGLATNEKLFF. CDR3 nucleotide sequence: TGCGCCAGCAGCGAGGGCCTTGCAACTAATGAAAAACTGTTTTTT.

The rearrangement joins TRBV4-3 to TRBJ2-7, with 8 bases lining up with TRBD1. Germline CDR1 is LGHNA and CDR2 is YSLEER. After removal of 2 bases from V and 2 bases from J, the junction contained 2 bases not matched to a gene. This CDR3 is 14 amino acids long. Here the CDR3 DNA reads TGCGCCAGCAGCCAACAACAGGGGGCCTACGAGCAGTACTTC. Amino acids: CASSQQQGAYEQYF.

This chain links TRBV5-1 with TRBJ2-4; possibly TRBD2 for D (5 bases). Germline CDR1 SGHRS, CDR2 YFSETQ. The CDR3 has 14 residues. Trimming shortened V by 4 bases and J by 0 bases, and 8 bases separated the two germline ends. In DNA, the CDR3 is TGCGCCAGCAGCCCCGGGGTAGCCAAAAACATTCAGTACTTC. Translation gives CASSPGVAKNIQYF.

This chain uses TRBV6-4 with TRBJ1-1; D perhaps matches TRBD1 (5 bases). The CDR3 sequence is 14 residues long. The V and J ends lost 6 bases and 2 bases respectively, with 13 bases between them. Germline CDR1 reads MRHNA; CDR2 reads SNTAGT. CDR3 amino acids: CASSPSGANTEAFF. In DNA, the CDR3 is TGTGCCAGCAGCCCCTCTGGGGCTAACACTGAAGCTTTCTTT.

The rearrangement links TRBV11-3 to TRBJ1-1; 10 bases fit TRBD1. V shed 3 bases and J 5 bases; nucleotides not matched to a gene: 0. The germline CDR1 and CDR2 sequences are SGHNT and YENEEA. CDR3 size: 13 residues. The CDR3 sequence is CASSLGQGTEAFF. CDR3 sequence (DNA): TGTGCCAGCAGCTTGGGACAGGGGACTGAAGCTTTCTTT. Together with reference TRBV11-3 and TRBJ1-1, the CDR3 gives the full variable domain: EAGVVQSPRYKIIEKKQPVAFWCNPISGHNTLYWYLQNLGQGPELLIRYENEEAVDDSQLPKDRFSAERLKGVDSTLKIQPAELGDSAVYLCASSLGQGTEAFFGQGTRLTVV.

The chain links TRBV7-2 to TRBJ2-5; a possible D gene is TRBD1 (6 bases). The germline V gene encodes CDR1 SGHTA and CDR2 FQGNSA. This CDR3 has 13 amino acids. V dropped 6 bases and J dropped 3 bases, with 11 bases sitting between them. This CDR3 is CASRFRGKETQYF. CDR3 DNA sequence: TGTGCCAGCAGATTCAGGGGAAAAGAGACCCAGTACTTC.

Written as DNA, the CDR3 is TGTGCCAGCAGTTCCCAGGGGGGGGGAAGCACAGATACGCAGTATTTT. Its protein product is CASSSQGGGSTDTQYF. V is TRBV2 and J is TRBJ2-3; D tentatively fits TRBD1 or TRBD2 (7 bases each). V was trimmed by 5 bases and J by 0 bases, leaving 15 bases between them. The CDR3 has 16 residues. Germline loops: CDR1 SNHLY, CDR2 FYNNEI. Full variable domain (outside the CDR3, taken from reference TRBV2 and TRBJ2-3): EPEVTQTPSHQVTQMGQEVILRCVPISNHLYFYWYRQILGQKVEFLVSFYNNEISEKSEIFDDQFSVERPDGSNFTLKIRSTKLEDSAMYFCASSSQGGGSTDTQYFGPGTRLTVL.

This clone was found once. V and J are TRBV5-1 and TRBJ1-3; TRBD1 might be the D (6 bases). There are 15 residues in the CDR3. Trimming pared 7 bases from V and 1 base from J, leaving 15 bases between. Germline values: CDR1 SGHRS, CDR2 YFSETQ. The CDR3 region has the DNA TGCGCCAGCGGCCGTTGGACAGCTTCTGGAAACACCATATATTTT. This translates into CASGRWTASGNTIYF. Variable domain in full (rest from reference TRBV5-1 and TRBJ1-3): KAGVTQTPRYLIKTRGQQVTLSCSPISGHRSVSWYQQTPGQGLQFLFEYFSETQRNKGNFPGRFSGRQFSNSRSEMNVSTLELGDSALYLCASGRWTASGNTIYFGEGSWLTVV.

The V and J genes are TRBV7-9 and TRBJ2-6, with D perhaps matching TRBD1 or TRBD2 (5 bases each). The CDR3 is 16 amino acids. Trimming pared 5 bases from V and 0 bases from J, leaving 11 bases between. The germline CDR1 and CDR2 sequences are SEHNR and FQNEAQ (reference sequence). The CDR3 coding sequence is TGTGCCAGCAGCCGAGGGGATTTCTCTGGGGCCAACGTCCTGACTTTC. Protein product: CASSRGDFSGANVLTF.

This clone occurred once. The J gene is TRBJ1-1, the V gene TRBV6-1; TRBD1 might be the D (5 bases). The ends were cut back, 4 bases at V and 1 base at J, with 19 bases in the middle. The CDR3 consists of 17 residues. Germline lookup yields CDR1 MNHNS and CDR2 SASEGT. CDR3 sequence reads: CASSVFLVAQGNTEAFF. The CDR3 DNA is TGTGCCAGCAGTGTCTTCCTAGTCGCGCAGGGGAACACTGAAGCTTTCTTT.

This chain joins TRBV18 and TRBJ2-5; D call uncertain. The CDR3 length is 14 residues. Germline V gene sequence: CDR1 KGHSH, CDR2 LQKENI. V lost 1 base and J lost 5, with 11 bases in between. CDR3 region: CASSPLTREETQYF. The CDR3 DNA follows: TGTGCCAGCTCACCACTGACCCGCGAGGAGACCCAGTACTTC.

The chain joins TRBV4-2 to TRBJ2-7; maybe TRBD1 (5 bases). The germline V and J ends were trimmed by 4 bases and 0 bases, with 7 bases remaining between them. In germline, CDR1 is LGHNA, CDR2 YNFKEQ. This CDR3 spans 13 amino acids. The DNA of the CDR3 is TGTGCCAGCAGCCCGGACATCTCCTACGAGCAGTACTTC. Its translation: CASSPDISYEQYF.

J is TRBJ1-3 and V is TRBV4-1; D might be TRBD1 (5 bases). Trimming took 3 bases from V and 1 from J, leaving 19 bases between them. The CDR3 runs to 18 residues. Germline-derived CDR1 and CDR2 are MGHRA and YSYEKL. CDR3 sequence reads: CASSHYRSGILSGNTIYF. Here the CDR3 DNA reads TGCGCCAGCAGCCATTACAGGTCGGGGATTCTGTCTGGAAACACCATATATTTT.